This T cell receptor beta chain emerged from a study of radiotherapy plus CTLA-4 blockade in lung cancer. Whole-study context: Among patients, roughly 17% showed objective responses, and 30% to 40% had disease control.

The repertoire was sequenced with immunoSEQ multiplex PCR; TCRdb's copy has only in-frame clones and lacks some. Of 20,000 to 25,000 clones in the sample, around 70% were seen once. Participants had chemo-refractory metastatic non-small-cell lung cancer and were treated with focal radiation plus ipilimumab CTLA-4 blockade. By share, this clone ranks as medium-sized. Its cognate antigen is unknown. Overall study findings and caveats: Early clone dynamics of blood T cells, plus interferon-beta, reportedly predicted response best. Clones of tumor-derived TCRs expanded in blood after radiotherapy plus ipilimumab.

The TCR originated in a human donor with non-small cell lung cancer whose response to radiotherapy plus ipilimumab could not be evaluated. The material was peripheral blood, obtained from a patient treated with radiotherapy plus ipilimumab.

CDR3 sequence (DNA): TGTGCCAGCAGCTTGGATGGGGCAAATGAGCAGTTCTTC. This translates into CASSLDGANEQFF. The rearrangement uses TRBV6-6 and TRBJ2-1; D is possibly TRBD1 (5 bases). Per the germline V gene, CDR1 is MNHNY and CDR2 is SVGAGI (reference sequence). CDR3 length: 13 amino acids. The germline V and J ends were trimmed by 6 bases and 7 bases, with 13 bases remaining between them.